This T cell receptor (beta chain) was observed in a study of early T cells in non-severe SARS-CoV-2 infection. TCRdb independently ran MiXCR on the 5' RACE reads; one entry per CDR3 protein. The sample gives 55,000 to 70,000 distinct CDR3 sequences, around 9.9% of which show up once; approximately 5.9% is in the top ten. The CDR3 runs 16 residues. In this sample, this clonotype turned up a few times. This TCR was sampled from an adult who was a healthcare worker with PCR-confirmed SARS-CoV-2 infection or an uninfected control (not recorded which). The source material was whole blood. The V and J genes are TRBV21-1 and TRBJ2-3; TRBD2, the table's D call, lacks a check against the DNA. TRBV21-1 is recorded as a pseudogene. This CDR3 reads CASSKVWERSTDTQYF. In DNA, the CDR3 is TGTGCCAGCAGCAAAGTTTGGGAGCGGAGCACAGATACGCAGTATTTT.